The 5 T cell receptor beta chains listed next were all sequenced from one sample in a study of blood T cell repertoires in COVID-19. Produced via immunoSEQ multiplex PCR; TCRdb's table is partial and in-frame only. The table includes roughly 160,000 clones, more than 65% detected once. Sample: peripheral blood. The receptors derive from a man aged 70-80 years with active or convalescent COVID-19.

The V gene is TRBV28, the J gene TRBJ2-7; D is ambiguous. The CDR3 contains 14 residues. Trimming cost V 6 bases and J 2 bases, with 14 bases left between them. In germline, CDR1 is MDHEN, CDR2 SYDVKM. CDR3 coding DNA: TGTGCCAGCAGCCCCGGAGTACAAACCTACGAGCAGTACTTC. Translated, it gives CASSPGVQTYEQYF.

The CDR3 bases are TGTGCCAGCTGGGGGGTTGCGGGTAGTGACACTGAAGCTTTCTTT. Its translation: CASWGVAGSDTEAFF. The V gene is TRBV27, the J gene TRBJ1-1; possibly TRBD1 for D (5 bases). The length of the CDR3 is 15 residues. With 8 bases removed from V and 3 bases from J, the gap between germline ends came to 19 bases. CDR1 is MNHEY, CDR2 SMNVEV, per germline (reference sequence).

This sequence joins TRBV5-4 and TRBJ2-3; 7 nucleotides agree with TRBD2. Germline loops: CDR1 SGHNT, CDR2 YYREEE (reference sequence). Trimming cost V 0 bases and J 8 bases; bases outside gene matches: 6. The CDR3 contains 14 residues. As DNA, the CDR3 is TGTGCCAGCAGCTTGGTCGGGGCTAGCGGTACGCAGTATTTT. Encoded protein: CASSLVGASGTQYF.

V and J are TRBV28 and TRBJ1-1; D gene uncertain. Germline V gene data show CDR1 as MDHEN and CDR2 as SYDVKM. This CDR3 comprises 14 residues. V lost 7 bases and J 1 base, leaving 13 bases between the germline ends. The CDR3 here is CASNSPSWNTEAFF. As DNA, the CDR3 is TGTGCCAGCAACTCCCCCTCGTGGAACACTGAAGCTTTCTTT.

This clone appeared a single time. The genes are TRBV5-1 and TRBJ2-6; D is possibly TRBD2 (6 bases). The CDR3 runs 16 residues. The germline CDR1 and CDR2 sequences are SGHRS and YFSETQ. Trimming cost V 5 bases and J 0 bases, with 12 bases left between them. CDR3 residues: CASSSGVVSGANVLTF. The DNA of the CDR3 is TGCGCCAGCAGTTCGGGGGTCGTCTCTGGGGCCAACGTCCTGACTTTC.